This TCR beta chain was sequenced for a study of blood T cells in healthy people across ages. Then a second PCR, running roughly 7 to 11 cycles, was carried out with a sample-barcoded 5' primer and a J-beta primer mix. Tags on each cDNA molecule came from a template-switch adaptor with 12 random nucleotides. TCRdb re-called the 5' RACE reads through MiXCR, storing one row per CDR3 protein. The repertoire holds about 780,000 distinct CDR3 sequences, with under 30% as singletons. Between the trimmed V and J ends, which lost 3 bases and 0 bases, there was a span of 7 bases. The CDR3 sequence is 14 residues long. Donors each provided 8 to 10 milliliters of peripheral blood. A further study also used this sample, focusing on T cells of mothers and their children. That report adds: TCR recombination output is shaped by thymic selection similarly in related and unrelated pairs. No persistent microchimeric T cell clones were detected.

Sequencing input: blood. The chain couples TRBV12-3 or TRBV12-4 to TRBJ2-3; tentative D call: TRBD1 (5 bases). This receptor was taken from a boy younger than 18 in good health. In DNA, the CDR3 is TGTGCCAGCAGTTTCAGGGTTAGCACAGATACGCAGTATTTT. This codes for CASSFRVSTDTQYF.